This TCR beta chain is drawn from a study of T-cell memory formation after mild COVID-19. Study findings and constraints: Of the contracting clones, CD4+ ones lay mainly in CM and EM, and CD8+ ones in EMRA.

This clonotype was observed a handful of times. No antigen is known for it. MiXCR was run by TCRdb on the 5' RACE reads, yielding one entry per CDR3 protein. The sample consists of about 350,000 distinct CDR3 sequences, roughly 13% of them appearing once. Per germline, CDR1 MGHRA and CDR2 YSYEKL. Trimming cost V 3 bases and J 4 bases; bases outside gene matches: 9. The CDR3 spans 17 residues. The sequence came from a young man who had mild COVID-19 (a few samples of this study predate the infection). Cell type and time point are not known. The chain is built from TRBV4-1 and TRBJ2-1, with TRBD2 matching 10 bases. Sequenced sample: PBMCs or a T cell subset sorted from them (not recorded which). CDR3 region: CASSQGEALAGYNEQFF. The DNA of the CDR3 is TGCGCCAGCAGCCAGGGCGAGGCACTAGCGGGGTACAATGAGCAGTTCTTC.